This entry lists 16 T cell receptor beta chains sequenced from one sample in a study of T cell responses to AZD1222 COVID-19 vaccine. Only in-frame clones appear in the TCRdb table, and some are missing; sequencing was by immunoSEQ multiplex PCR. Here the sample spans around 150,000 clones, roughly 92% being singletons. The sequenced sample was peripheral blood, obtained on day 0 of AZD1222 vaccination. These receptors originate from an adult in good health.

V and J are TRBV9 and TRBJ2-6; D ambiguous. Trimming cost V 4 bases and J 0 bases, with 8 bases left between them. The germline gives CDR1 SGDLS, CDR2 YYNGEE. The CDR3 is 15 residues long. The CDR3 loop is CASSPGTSGANVLTF. In DNA, the CDR3 is TGTGCCAGCAGCCCCGGAACCTCTGGGGCCAACGTCCTGACTTTC. The full variable domain, in which reference TRBV9 and TRBJ2-6 provide the parts outside the CDR3, is DSGVTQTPKHLITATGQRVTLRCSPRSGDLSVYWYQQSLDQGLQFLIQYYNGEERAKGNILERFSAQQFPDLHSELNLSSLELGDSALYFCASSPGTSGANVLTFGAGSRLTVL.

J is TRBJ1-5 and V is TRBV2, with D unclear. The germline V gene encodes CDR1 SNHLY and CDR2 FYNNEI. V dropped 6 bases and J dropped 3 bases, with 12 bases sitting between them. CDR3 size: 14 residues. CDR3 in amino acids: CASRVGVSNQPQHF. Here the CDR3 DNA reads TGTGCCAGCAGGGTCGGAGTATCCAATCAGCCCCAGCATTTT.

This rearrangement joins TRBV28 to TRBJ1-6; tentatively, D is TRBD1 (5 bases). Germline V lookup: CDR1 MDHEN, CDR2 SYDVKM. The ends were cut back, 5 bases at V and 4 bases at J, with 15 bases in the middle. There are 16 residues in the CDR3. CDR3 nucleotides: TGTGCCAGCAGTAGGGGCAAACAGGCTTATAATTCACCCCTCCACTTT. This gives the protein CASSRGKQAYNSPLHF.

The CDR3 DNA sequence: TGTGCCAGCAGCTCCAGACTAGCGGCTATCACAGATACGCAGTATTTT. This gives the protein CASSSRLAAITDTQYF. This rearrangement joins TRBV7-2 to TRBJ2-3, with 9 bases matching TRBD2. CDR1 is SGHTA, CDR2 FQGNSA, per germline. This CDR3 has 16 amino acids. Germline trimming cut 4 bases from V and 2 bases from J; bases unmatched to any gene: 7.

This clone was observed once. The V gene is TRBV2, the J gene TRBJ1-1; 7 bases agree with TRBD1. Germline V gene data show CDR1 as SNHLY and CDR2 as FYNNEI. This CDR3 region has 14 residues. After removal of 4 bases from V and 1 base from J, the junction contained 3 bases not matched to a gene. This chain's CDR3 is CASSVQGTNTEAFF. The CDR3 nucleotides read TGTGCCAGCAGTGTACAGGGGACGAACACTGAAGCTTTCTTT.

The rearrangement uses TRBV3-1 (or the pseudogene TRBV3-2) and TRBJ2-7; possible D gene TRBD1, 5 bases. This CDR3 has 13 residues. The germline V gene encodes CDR1 LGHDT and CDR2 YNNKEL (reference sequence). Trimming removed 4 bases from V and 7 bases from J, with 14 bases in between. CDR3 bases: TGTGCCAGCAGCCCCGGCCCAAACAGGGAGCAGTACGTC. The encoded protein is CASSPGPNREQYV.

CDR3 protein: CASSPGRVGGSAFF. The CDR3 DNA sequence: TGTGCCAGCAGCCCAGGTAGAGTAGGGGGTTCAGCTTTCTTT. The V call is TRBV5-4, the J call TRBJ1-1, with D maybe TRBD1 (6 bases). The CDR3 has 14 residues. The germline CDR1 and CDR2 sequences are SGHNT and YYREEE (reference sequence). V lost 4 bases, J lost 10 bases, and 20 bases lay in between.

V gene TRBV7-3 combines with J gene TRBJ2-1, with TRBD1 as a possible D gene (6 bases). Germline assignment: CDR1 SGHTA and CDR2 FQGTGA. The CDR3 is made up of 14 amino acids. V lost 5 bases to trimming and J lost 6 bases, with 14 bases between them. The CDR3 sequence is CASSVVRGSNEQFF. For the CDR3, the DNA is TGTGCCAGCAGCGTCGTTAGGGGGAGCAATGAGCAGTTCTTC.

V and J are TRBV7-3 and TRBJ2-1, with TRBD2 as a possible D gene (5 bases). V lost 5 bases, J lost 10 bases, and 9 bases lay in between. The CDR3 is 11 amino acids. The germline V gene has CDR1 SGHTA and CDR2 FQGTGA. The CDR3 protein is CASSHGGEQFF. The CDR3 DNA follows: TGTGCCAGCAGCCATGGAGGCGAGCAGTTCTTC.

V and J are TRBV6-5 and TRBJ1-5, with D perhaps matching TRBD1 (5 bases). The V and J ends lost 4 bases and 4 bases respectively, with 8 bases between them. Germline V gene data show CDR1 as MNHEY and CDR2 as SVGAGI. CDR3 length: 13 amino acids. CDR3 DNA: TGTGCCAGCAGTTTGGGGCATAATCAGCCCCAGCATTTT. Translation gives CASSLGHNQPQHF.

The V gene is TRBV15, the J gene TRBJ1-2, with a tentative D call TRBD1 (5 bases). Germline V gene sequence: CDR1 LNHNV, CDR2 YYDKDF (reference sequence). The length of the CDR3 is 15 residues. Trimming cost V 3 bases and J 0 bases, with 11 bases left between them. This CDR3 is CATSRGGGANYGYTF. The CDR3 coding sequence is TGTGCCACCAGCAGGGGAGGAGGGGCTAACTATGGCTACACCTTC.

The chain recombines TRBV6-5 with TRBJ1-5, with TRBD1 matching 8 bases. V was pared by 5 bases and J by 5 bases, with 5 bases of the junction left unmatched. Per the germline V gene, CDR1 is MNHEY and CDR2 is SVGAGI. The CDR3 spans 14 residues. The CDR3 protein is CASSPGQGHQPQHF. CDR3 bases: TGTGCCAGCAGTCCCGGACAGGGCCATCAGCCCCAGCATTTT.

The chain couples TRBV2 to TRBJ2-2; possibly TRBD1 for D (5 bases). CDR3 length: 14 amino acids. Germline values: CDR1 SNHLY, CDR2 FYNNEI. V was clipped by 7 bases and J by 2 bases, with 11 bases between them. The CDR3 bases are TGTGCCAGCAATCGACAGACAAACACCGGGGAGCTGTTTTTT. This translates into CASNRQTNTGELFF.

The CDR3 nucleotides are TGTGCCTGGAGTCTCGGGACAGGGGACAATGAGCAGTTCTTC. Its protein is CAWSLGTGDNEQFF. The chain is built from TRBV30 and TRBJ2-1; 10 bases map to TRBD1. Germline trimming cut 2 bases from V and 5 bases from J; bases unmatched to any gene: 3. Germline V gene lookup returns CDR1 GTSNPN and CDR2 SVGIG (reference sequence). There are 14 residues in the CDR3.

The V gene is TRBV12-5, the J gene TRBJ2-5; the D gene is possibly TRBD2 (5 bases). This CDR3 region has 15 residues. V was shortened by 6 bases and J by 5 bases, with 19 bases between the two germline ends. Germline V gene lookup returns CDR1 LGHNT and CDR2 FRNRAP. The CDR3 sequence: CASGTTLGMGETQYF. The DNA of the CDR3 is TGTGCTAGTGGCACCACGCTCGGGATGGGGGAGACCCAGTACTTC.

This rearrangement joins TRBV6-1 to TRBJ2-7; D remains unclear. V was clipped by 2 bases and J by 2 bases, with 13 bases between them. Germline V gives CDR1 MNHNS, CDR2 SASEGT. The CDR3 is made up of 15 amino acids. The CDR3 DNA follows: TGTGCCAGCAGTGAATATTTGGACGGAGCCTACGAGCAGTACGTC. This gives the protein CASSEYLDGAYEQYV.